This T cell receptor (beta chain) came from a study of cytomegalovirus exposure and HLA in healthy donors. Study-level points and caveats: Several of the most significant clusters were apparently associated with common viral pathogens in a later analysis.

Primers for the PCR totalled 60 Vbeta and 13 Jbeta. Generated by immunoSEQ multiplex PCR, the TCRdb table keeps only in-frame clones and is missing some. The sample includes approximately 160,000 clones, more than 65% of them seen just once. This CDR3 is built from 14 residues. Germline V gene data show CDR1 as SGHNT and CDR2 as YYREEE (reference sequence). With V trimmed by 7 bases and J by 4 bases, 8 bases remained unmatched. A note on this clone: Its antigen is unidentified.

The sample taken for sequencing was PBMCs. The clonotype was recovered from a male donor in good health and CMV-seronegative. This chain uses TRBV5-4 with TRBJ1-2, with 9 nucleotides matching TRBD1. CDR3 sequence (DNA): TGTGCCAGCCGGGGGGACAGGGCATCCTATGGCTACACCTTC. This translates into CASRGDRASYGYTF.